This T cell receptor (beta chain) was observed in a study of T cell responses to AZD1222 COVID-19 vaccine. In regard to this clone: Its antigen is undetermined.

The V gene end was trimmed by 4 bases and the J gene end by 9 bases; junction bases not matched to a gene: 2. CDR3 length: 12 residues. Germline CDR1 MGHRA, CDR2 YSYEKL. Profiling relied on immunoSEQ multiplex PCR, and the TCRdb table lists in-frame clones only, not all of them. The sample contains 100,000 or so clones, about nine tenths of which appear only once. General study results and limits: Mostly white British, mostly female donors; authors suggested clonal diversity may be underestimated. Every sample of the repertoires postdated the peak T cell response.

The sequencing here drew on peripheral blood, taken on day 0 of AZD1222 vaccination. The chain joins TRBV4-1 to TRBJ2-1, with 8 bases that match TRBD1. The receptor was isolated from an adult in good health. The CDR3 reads CASSPDRAEQFF. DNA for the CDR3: TGCGCCAGCAGCCCGGACAGGGCTGAGCAGTTCTTC.